The 27 T cell receptor beta chains presented below share a single source sample, sequenced in a study of cytomegalovirus exposure and HLA in healthy donors. The PCR had 60 Vbeta and 13 Jbeta primers. The method was immunoSEQ multiplex PCR; TCRdb's version includes in-frame clones alone and lacks a portion of them. The profile shows about 110,000 clones, about three quarters of them singletons. The specimen was PBMCs. The source is a female donor in good health and CMV-seropositive.

J is TRBJ2-6 and V is TRBV5-1; D unresolved. The CDR3 spans 17 residues. V dropped 0 bases and J dropped 0 bases, with 10 bases sitting between them. Germline V gene data show CDR1 as SGHRS and CDR2 as YFSETQ. The CDR3 sequence: CASSLAPLTSGANVLTF. CDR3 coding DNA: TGCGCCAGCAGCTTGGCCCCACTTACCTCTGGGGCCAACGTCCTGACTTTC.

The rearrangement uses TRBV4-3 and TRBJ2-5, with a possible D match to TRBD1 (5 bases). The CDR3 sequence is 18 residues long. Germline CDR1 reads LGHNA; CDR2 reads YSLEER. V lost 0 bases and J 5 bases, leaving 22 bases between the germline ends. DNA of the CDR3: TGCGCCAGCAGCCAAGATCCCCCTTCGATAGGGGATTACGAGACCCAGTACTTC. This gives the protein CASSQDPPSIGDYETQYF.

The J gene is TRBJ1-1, the V gene TRBV30, with D hard to call. Trimming stripped 2 bases from V and 3 bases from J, with 10 bases between. CDR3 length: 13 residues. Germline CDR1 and CDR2: GTSNPN and SVGIG (reference sequence). For the CDR3, the DNA is TGTGCCTGGAGTCTAACCACTGACACTGAAGCTTTCTTT. This sequence encodes CAWSLTTDTEAFF.

The chain has TRBV7-9 and TRBJ2-7; TRBD2 aligns across 11 bases. This CDR3 has 14 residues. Germline CDR1 reads SEHNR; CDR2 reads FQNEAQ (reference sequence). After removal of 8 bases from V and 5 bases from J, the junction contained 8 bases not matched to a gene. Here the CDR3 reads CASGTSGSPHEQYF. CDR3 nucleotide sequence: TGTGCCAGCGGAACTAGCGGGAGTCCCCACGAGCAGTACTTC.

This clone was observed a single time. The rearrangement uses TRBV9 and TRBJ2-7; D is unresolved. This CDR3 contains 14 residues. Trimming shortened V by 3 bases and J by 0 bases, and 10 bases separated the two germline ends. The germline gives CDR1 SGDLS, CDR2 YYNGEE. The CDR3 region is CASSALGGSYEQYF. The CDR3 DNA reads as TGTGCCAGCAGCGCATTAGGCGGCTCCTACGAGCAGTACTTC.

The chain carries TRBV15 and TRBJ2-1, with TRBD2 as a possible D gene (6 bases). The germline CDR1 and CDR2 sequences are LNHNV and YYDKDF (reference sequence). Between the trimmed V and J ends, which lost 0 bases and 2 bases, there was a span of 8 bases. The CDR3 sequence is 15 residues long. The CDR3 reads CATSREEGTYNEQFF. CDR3 nucleotides: TGTGCCACCAGCAGAGAGGAGGGAACCTACAATGAGCAGTTCTTC.

This rearrangement joins TRBV4-1 to TRBJ1-1; D not resolved. CDR3 size: 16 residues. CDR1 and CDR2 from the germline V gene are MGHRA and YSYEKL. V dropped 3 bases and J dropped 4 bases, with 18 bases sitting between them. CDR3 bases: TGCGCCAGCAGCCACCTGGAGGGTTTGAGTGGCACTGAAGCTTTCTTT. The encoded protein is CASSHLEGLSGTEAFF.

The chain recombines TRBV7-9 with TRBJ2-7, with unresolved D. Trimming removed 4 bases from V and 6 bases from J, with 7 bases in between. Germline-derived CDR1 and CDR2 are SEHNR and FQNEAQ (reference sequence). The CDR3 length is 11 residues. The CDR3 nucleotides read TGTGCCAGCAGCTCCTCGGTCGAGCAGTACTTC. Translating gives CASSSSVEQYF.

This clone has a handful of counts. The chain joins TRBV15 to TRBJ2-2, with D tentatively TRBD1 (5 bases). Germline V gene data show CDR1 as LNHNV and CDR2 as YYDKDF (reference sequence). The V and J ends lost 8 bases and 3 bases respectively, with 13 bases between them. The CDR3 loop spans 14 amino acids. The CDR3 region has the DNA TGTGCCACCCGTTTGGGGCAGGACACCGGGGAGCTGTTTTTT. Its translation is CATRLGQDTGELFF. The whole variable domain, remainder taken from reference TRBV15 and TRBJ2-2, is DAMVIQNPRYQVTQFGKPVTLSCSQTLNHNVMYWYQQKSSQAPKLLFHYYDKDFNNEADTPDNFQSRRPNTSFCFLDIRSPGLGDTAMYLCATRLGQDTGELFFGEGSRLTVL.

The chain carries TRBV7-2 and TRBJ2-7; 11 positions agree with TRBD1. V dropped 1 base and J dropped 6; count of bases not matched to a gene: 8. The germline gives CDR1 SGHTA, CDR2 FQGNSA. The CDR3 is 16 residues long. Here the CDR3 reads CASSLGGRTGGVEQYF. Here the CDR3 DNA reads TGTGCCAGCAGCTTAGGTGGGCGGACAGGGGGCGTCGAGCAGTACTTC.

The rearrangement links TRBV7-2 to TRBJ2-3; D might be TRBD2 (6 bases). CDR1 is SGHTA, CDR2 FQGNSA, per germline. This CDR3 is built from 16 residues. The ends were cut back, 0 bases at V and 1 base at J, with 11 bases in the middle. CDR3 loop: CASSLALGGRTDTQYF. The CDR3 nucleotides are TGTGCCAGCAGCTTAGCTCTCGGGGGACGCACAGATACGCAGTATTTT.

This clone was detected once. The chain employs TRBV23-1 and TRBJ1-2; no definite D call. TRBV23-1 is known as an ORF, though its function is uncertain. The V and J ends lost 1 base and 3 bases respectively, with 15 bases between them. The CDR3 totals 16 residues. In nucleotides, the CDR3 is TGCGCCAGCAGTCAATTTACGTACGGGGAGGACTATGGCTACACCTTC. Translating gives CASSQFTYGEDYGYTF.

The chain joins TRBV2 to TRBJ1-2; 7 bases are a match to TRBD1. With 6 bases clipped from V and 8 bases from J, the junction kept 12 bases outside the gene matches. This CDR3 is 14 amino acids long. The germline CDR1 and CDR2 sequences are SNHLY and FYNNEI. CDR3 residues: CASRVGTAQKGYTF. The CDR3 DNA reads TGTGCCAGCAGGGTCGGGACAGCCCAAAAAGGCTACACCTTC.

This clone has just a few counts. The chain recombines TRBV7-3 with TRBJ2-3, with D possibly being TRBD2 (6 bases). V was pared by 5 bases and J by 2 bases, with 8 bases between. This CDR3 spans 13 amino acids. In germline, CDR1 is SGHTA, CDR2 FQGTGA. DNA for the CDR3: TGTGCCAGCAGCAAGGACTACACAGATACGCAGTATTTT. It encodes CASSKDYTDTQYF.

This clone has more than one count but fewer than ten. DNA for the CDR3: TGTGCCACCAGCAGACGACAGGGAGGCAACTCCTACGAGCAGTACTTC. Its translation is CATSRRQGGNSYEQYF. The chain links TRBV15 to TRBJ2-7; D is perhaps TRBD1 (7 bases). The CDR3 runs to 16 residues. CDR1 and CDR2 from the germline V gene are LNHNV and YYDKDF (reference sequence). V was trimmed by 2 bases and J by 0 bases, leaving 14 bases between them.

This clone was observed a single time. The chain carries TRBV19 and TRBJ1-5; D uncertain. Deletions cut 1 base from V and 0 bases from J, with 7 bases between. Germline-derived CDR1 and CDR2 are LNHDA and SQIVND (reference sequence). CDR3 length: 15 residues. CDR3 coding DNA: TGTGCCAGTAGTATAGTGTCAGGTAGCAATCAGCCCCAGCATTTT. As protein: CASSIVSGSNQPQHF.

V gene TRBV5-1 combines with J gene TRBJ2-7; the D gene is possibly TRBD2 (7 bases). CDR3 length equals 15 residues. Germline V gives CDR1 SGHRS, CDR2 YFSETQ. The ends were cut back, 0 bases at V and 2 bases at J, with 12 bases in the middle. CDR3 amino acids: CASSLAGGGAYEQYF. CDR3 coding DNA: TGCGCCAGCAGCTTGGCTGGGGGGGGCGCCTACGAGCAGTACTTC.

This clone was detected a few times. The chain couples TRBV6-1 to TRBJ2-7; 10 bases map to TRBD1. This CDR3 comprises 14 residues. Germline lookup yields CDR1 MNHNS and CDR2 SASEGT. With V trimmed by 7 bases and J by 1 base, 4 bases remained unmatched. DNA for the CDR3: TGTGCCAGCACGGGACAGGGGTGGTCCTACGAGCAGTACTTC. Translation gives CASTGQGWSYEQYF.

This chain joins TRBV28 and TRBJ2-5; possible D gene TRBD1, 6 bases. The CDR3 is 15 amino acids. V was cut by 3 bases and J by 2 bases, with 13 bases left in between. From germline, CDR1 is MDHEN and CDR2 SYDVKM. CDR3 sequence (DNA): TGTGCCAGCAGTTTCCGGGACACAGTACAAGAGACCCAGTACTTC. Translated, it gives CASSFRDTVQETQYF.

This chain's CDR3 is CASSFRPGANTEAFF. The CDR3 DNA reads TGTGCCAGCAGCTTTAGGCCGGGAGCGAACACTGAAGCTTTCTTT. This chain links TRBV7-8 with TRBJ1-1; D gene ambiguous. The germline V and J ends were trimmed by 3 bases and 1 base, with 12 bases remaining between them. CDR3 length: 15 residues. Germline values: CDR1 SGHVS, CDR2 FQNEAQ.

V gene TRBV10-3 combines with J gene TRBJ1-1; 9 nucleotides agree with TRBD1. Germline V gives CDR1 ENHRY, CDR2 SYGVKD. The V segment lost 2 bases and the J segment 5 bases; nucleotides outside the gene matches: 6. This CDR3 has 15 residues. The CDR3 DNA reads as TGTGCCATCAGTGAGGGGACAGGGAGAGGGACTGAAGCTTTCTTT. This sequence encodes CAISEGTGRGTEAFF.

V and J are TRBV30 and TRBJ2-5, with 9 bases that match TRBD2. CDR1 is GTSNPN, CDR2 SVGIG, per germline (reference sequence). The CDR3 consists of 16 residues. V was pared by 5 bases and J by 6 bases, with 16 bases of the junction left unmatched. The CDR3 loop reads CAWDSGLAGGLKTQYF. CDR3 nucleotide sequence: TGTGCCTGGGACTCGGGGTTGGCGGGAGGGTTGAAGACCCAGTACTTC. The full variable domain, its missing parts supplied by reference TRBV30 and TRBJ2-5, is SQTIHQWPATLVQPVGSPLSLECTVEGTSNPNLYWYRQAAGRGLQLLFYSVGIGQISSEVPQNLSASRPQDRQFILSSKKLLLSDSGFYLCAWDSGLAGGLKTQYFGPGTRLLVL.

The CDR3 coding sequence is TGTGCCAGCAGTAAAGACAGGGGCTCGGGGGAGCAGTACTTC. As protein: CASSKDRGSGEQYF. The chain links TRBV25-1 to TRBJ2-7, with 8 bases identical to TRBD1. After removal of 5 bases from V and 7 bases from J, the junction contained 10 bases not matched to a gene. Germline CDR1 MGHDK, CDR2 SYGVNS. The CDR3 consists of 14 residues.

This clone was seen a single time. The chain joins TRBV7-6 to TRBJ2-1; 11 nucleotides line up with TRBD2. CDR3 length: 20 residues. Germline trimming cut 6 bases from V and 0 bases from J; bases unmatched to any gene: 16. Per germline, CDR1 SGHVS and CDR2 FNYEAQ. The CDR3 region has the DNA TGTGCCAGCAGTCTAAAAACGGGACTAGCGGAACTTCGCTCCTACAATGAGCAGTTCTTC. It codes for CASSLKTGLAELRSYNEQFF.

The rearrangement uses TRBV5-6 and TRBJ1-5, with 9 bases matching TRBD1. CDR1 and CDR2 from the germline V gene are SGHDT and YYEEEE. This CDR3 has 15 residues. J gave up 4 bases and V 5 bases, and 7 bases lay outside the gene matches. The CDR3 reads CASSYTGTGNQPQHF. The CDR3 region has the DNA TGTGCCAGCAGTTACACCGGGACAGGGAATCAGCCCCAGCATTTT.

This clone was detected a few times. The chain carries TRBV25-1 and TRBJ2-7, with 11 bases fitting TRBD2. This CDR3 contains 17 residues. From germline, CDR1 is MGHDK and CDR2 SYGVNS. V was clipped by 4 bases and J by 6 bases; unmatched bases: 14. The CDR3 bases are TGTGCCAGCAGTGGGGCTAGCGGGAGGTCCCCCGGAGGCGAGCAGTACTTC. Protein product: CASSGASGRSPGGEQYF.

The chain uses TRBV19 and TRBJ2-1; 7 nucleotides match TRBD2. Per germline, CDR1 LNHDA and CDR2 SQIVND (reference sequence). The CDR3 contains 16 residues. Trimming at V came to 6 bases and at J to 7 bases, leaving 15 bases not matched to a gene. The CDR3 nucleotides read TGTGCCAGTAGCCCTCGTTTGGCGGGAGTACGTAATGAGCAGTTCTTC. Translating it yields CASSPRLAGVRNEQFF.